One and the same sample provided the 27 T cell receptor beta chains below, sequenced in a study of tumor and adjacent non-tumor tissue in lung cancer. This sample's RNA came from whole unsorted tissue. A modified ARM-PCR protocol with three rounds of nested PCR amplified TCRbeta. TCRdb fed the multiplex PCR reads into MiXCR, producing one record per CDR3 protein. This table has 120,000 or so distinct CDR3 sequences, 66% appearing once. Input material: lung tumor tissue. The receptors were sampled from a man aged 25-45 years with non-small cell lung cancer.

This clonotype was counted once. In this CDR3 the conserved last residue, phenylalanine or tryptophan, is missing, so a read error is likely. The CDR3 coding sequence is TGCAGCGTTCGAGGGGTGACCCAGTACTCC. Translated, it gives CSVRGVTQYS. The chain uses TRBV29-1 and TRBJ2-5; D may match TRBD1 or TRBD2 (5 bases each). The CDR3 covers 10 residues. Deletions cut 5 bases from V and 7 bases from J, with 8 bases between. From germline, CDR1 is SQVTM and CDR2 ANQGSEA.

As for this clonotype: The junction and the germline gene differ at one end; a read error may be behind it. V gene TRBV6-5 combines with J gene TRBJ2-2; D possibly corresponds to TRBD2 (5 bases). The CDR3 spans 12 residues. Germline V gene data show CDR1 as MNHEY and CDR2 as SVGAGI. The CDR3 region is CTSSYSPGELFF. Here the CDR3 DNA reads TGTACCAGCAGTTACTCGCCCGGGGAACTGTTTTTT.

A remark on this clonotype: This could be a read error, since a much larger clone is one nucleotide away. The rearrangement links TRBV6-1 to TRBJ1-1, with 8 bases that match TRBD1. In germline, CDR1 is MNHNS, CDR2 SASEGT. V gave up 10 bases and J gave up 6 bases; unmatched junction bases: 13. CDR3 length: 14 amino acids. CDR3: CAITIDRGGAEAFF. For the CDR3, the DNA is TGTGCCATCACCATCGACAGGGGAGGCGCTGAAGCTTTCTTT.

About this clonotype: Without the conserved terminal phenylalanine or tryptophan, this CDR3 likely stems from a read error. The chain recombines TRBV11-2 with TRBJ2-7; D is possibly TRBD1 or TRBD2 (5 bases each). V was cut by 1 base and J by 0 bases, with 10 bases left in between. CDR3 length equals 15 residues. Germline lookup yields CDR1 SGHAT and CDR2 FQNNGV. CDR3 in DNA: TGTGCCAGCAGCTTAGTGGGGGACGGCTCCTACGAGCAGTACCTC. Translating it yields CASSLVGDGSYEQYL.

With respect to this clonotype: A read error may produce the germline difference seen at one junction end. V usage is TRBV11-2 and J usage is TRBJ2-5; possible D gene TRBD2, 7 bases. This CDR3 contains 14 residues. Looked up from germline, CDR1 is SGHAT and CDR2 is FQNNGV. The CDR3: CTSSFAQGGEIQYF. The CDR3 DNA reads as TGTACCAGCAGCTTCGCACAGGGAGGGGAGATCCAGTACTTC. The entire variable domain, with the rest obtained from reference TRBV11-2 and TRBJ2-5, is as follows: EAGVAQSPRYKIIEKRQSVAFWCNPISGHATLYWYQQILGQGPKLLIQFQNNGVVDDSQLPKDRFSAERLKGVDSTLKIQPAKLEDSAVYLCTSSFAQGGEIQYFGPGTRLLVL.

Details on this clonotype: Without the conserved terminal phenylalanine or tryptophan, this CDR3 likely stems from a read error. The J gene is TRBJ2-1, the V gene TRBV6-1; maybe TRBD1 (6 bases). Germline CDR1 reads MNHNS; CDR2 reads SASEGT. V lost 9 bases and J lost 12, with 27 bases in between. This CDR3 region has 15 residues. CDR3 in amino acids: CARSQGPGDGNRQFS. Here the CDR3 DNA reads TGTGCCAGGAGCCAGGGGCCAGGGGATGGGAATAGGCAGTTCTCC.

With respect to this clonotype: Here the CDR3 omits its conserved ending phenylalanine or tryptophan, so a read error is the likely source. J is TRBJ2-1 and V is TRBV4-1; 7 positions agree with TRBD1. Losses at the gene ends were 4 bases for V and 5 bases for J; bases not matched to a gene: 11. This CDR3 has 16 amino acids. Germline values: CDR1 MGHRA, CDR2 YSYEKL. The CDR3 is CASSPVQGDPHNEQFL. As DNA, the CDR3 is TGCGCCAGCAGCCCCGTTCAGGGGGACCCCCACAATGAGCAGTTCCTC.

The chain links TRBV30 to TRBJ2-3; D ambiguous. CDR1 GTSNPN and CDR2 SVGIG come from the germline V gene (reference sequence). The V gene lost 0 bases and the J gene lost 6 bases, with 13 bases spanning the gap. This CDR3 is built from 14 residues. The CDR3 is CAWSVGSKGDTQYF. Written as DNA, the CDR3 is TGTGCCTGGAGTGTGGGCAGTAAAGGGGATACGCAGTATTTT. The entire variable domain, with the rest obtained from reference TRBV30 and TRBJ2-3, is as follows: SQTIHQWPATLVQPVGSPLSLECTVEGTSNPNLYWYRQAAGRGLQLLFYSVGIGQISSEVPQNLSASRPQDRQFILSSKKLLLSDSGFYLCAWSVGSKGDTQYFGPGTRLTVL.

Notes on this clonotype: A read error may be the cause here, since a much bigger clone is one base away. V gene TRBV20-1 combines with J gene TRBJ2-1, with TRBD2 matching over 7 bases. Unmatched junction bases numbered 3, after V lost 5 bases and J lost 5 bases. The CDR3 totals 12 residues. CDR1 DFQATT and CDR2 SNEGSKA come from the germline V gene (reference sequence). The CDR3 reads CSAELADNEQFF. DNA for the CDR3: TGCAGTGCTGAGCTAGCGGACAATGAGCAGTTCTTC.

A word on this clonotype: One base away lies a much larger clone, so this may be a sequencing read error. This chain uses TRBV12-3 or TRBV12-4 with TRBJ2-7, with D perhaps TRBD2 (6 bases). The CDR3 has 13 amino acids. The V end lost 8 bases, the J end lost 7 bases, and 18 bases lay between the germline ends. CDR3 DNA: TGTGCCAGCGGACCGCGGGGCCCGGGAGAGCAGTACTTC. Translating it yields CASGPRGPGEQYF.

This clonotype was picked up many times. CDR3 protein: CSVGGGQETQYF. DNA of the CDR3: TGCAGCGTTGGAGGGGGTCAAGAGACCCAGTACTTC. The chain recombines TRBV29-1 with TRBJ2-5, with D tentatively TRBD1 (6 bases). Deletions cut 4 bases from V and 2 bases from J, with 8 bases between. The CDR3 has 12 amino acids. The V gene's germline CDR1 is SQVTM and CDR2 ANQGSEA. Combining the CDR3 with reference TRBV29-1 and TRBJ2-5 gives the whole variable domain SAVISQKPSRDICQRGTSLTIQCQVDSQVTMMFWYRQQPGQSLTLIATANQGSEATYESGFVIDKFPISRPNLTFSTLTVSNMSPEDSSIYLCSVGGGQETQYFGPGTRLLVL.

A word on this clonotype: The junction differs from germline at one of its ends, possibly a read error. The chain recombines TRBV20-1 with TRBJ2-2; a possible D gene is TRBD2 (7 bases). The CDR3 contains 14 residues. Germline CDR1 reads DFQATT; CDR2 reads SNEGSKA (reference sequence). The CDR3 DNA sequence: TGCTGTGCCTCAAAGGGGGGGTACACCGGGGAGCTGTTTTTT. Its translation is CCASKGGYTGELFF.

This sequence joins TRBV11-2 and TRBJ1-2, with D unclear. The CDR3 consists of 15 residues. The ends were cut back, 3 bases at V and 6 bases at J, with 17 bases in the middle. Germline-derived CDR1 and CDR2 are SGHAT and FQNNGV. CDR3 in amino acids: CASSFTWLGDHGYTF. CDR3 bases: TGTGCCAGCAGCTTTACCTGGCTAGGAGACCATGGCTACACCTTC.

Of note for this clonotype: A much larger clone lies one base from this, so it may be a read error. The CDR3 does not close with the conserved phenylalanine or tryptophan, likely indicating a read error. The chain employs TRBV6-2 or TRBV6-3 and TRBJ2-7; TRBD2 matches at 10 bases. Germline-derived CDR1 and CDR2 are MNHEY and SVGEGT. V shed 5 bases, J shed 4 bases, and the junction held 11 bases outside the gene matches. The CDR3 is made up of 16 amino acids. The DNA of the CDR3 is TGTGCCAGCAGTGATGACAGCGGGGGGGTGGTATACGAGCAGTACTTG. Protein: CASSDDSGGVVYEQYL.

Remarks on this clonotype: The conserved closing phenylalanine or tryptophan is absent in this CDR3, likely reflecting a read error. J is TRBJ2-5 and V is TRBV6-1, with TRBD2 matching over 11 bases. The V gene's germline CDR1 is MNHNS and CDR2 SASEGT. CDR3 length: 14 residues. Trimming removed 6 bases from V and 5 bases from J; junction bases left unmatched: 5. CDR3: CASSVAGGGETQYL. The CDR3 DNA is TGTGCCAGCAGCGTAGCGGGAGGGGGGGAGACCCAGTACCTC.

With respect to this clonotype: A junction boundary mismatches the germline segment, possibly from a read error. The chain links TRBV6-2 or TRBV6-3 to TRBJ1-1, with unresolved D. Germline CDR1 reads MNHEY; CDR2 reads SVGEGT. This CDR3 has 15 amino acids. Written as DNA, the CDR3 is TGTGCCAGCAGATACTCCGCCCCAGGCAACACTGAAGCTTTCTTT. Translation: CASRYSAPGNTEAFF.

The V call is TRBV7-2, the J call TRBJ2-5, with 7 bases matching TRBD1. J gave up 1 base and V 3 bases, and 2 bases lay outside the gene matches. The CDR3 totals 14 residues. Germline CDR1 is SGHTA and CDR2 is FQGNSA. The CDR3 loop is CASSLGQLQETQYF. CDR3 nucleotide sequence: TGTGCCAGCAGCTTGGGACAGCTCCAAGAGACCCAGTACTTC.

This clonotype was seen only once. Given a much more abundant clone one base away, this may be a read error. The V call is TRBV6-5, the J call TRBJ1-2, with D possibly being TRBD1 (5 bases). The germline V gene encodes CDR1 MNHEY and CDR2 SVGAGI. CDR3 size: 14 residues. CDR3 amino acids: CVSRTNTANYGYTF. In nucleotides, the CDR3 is TGTGTCAGCAGGACAAATACAGCTAACTATGGCTACACCTTC.

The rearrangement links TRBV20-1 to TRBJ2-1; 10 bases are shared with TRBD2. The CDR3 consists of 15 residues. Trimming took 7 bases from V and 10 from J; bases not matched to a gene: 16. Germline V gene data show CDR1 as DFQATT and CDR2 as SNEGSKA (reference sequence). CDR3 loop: CSGLTGTSVLHEQFF. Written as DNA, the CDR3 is TGCAGTGGCCTGACTGGGACTAGCGTTCTCCACGAGCAGTTCTTC.

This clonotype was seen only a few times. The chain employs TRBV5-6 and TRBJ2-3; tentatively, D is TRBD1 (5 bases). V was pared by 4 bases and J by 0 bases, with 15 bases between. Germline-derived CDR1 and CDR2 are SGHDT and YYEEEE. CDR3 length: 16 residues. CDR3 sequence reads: CASSLDRFSSTDTQYF. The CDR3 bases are TGTGCCAGCAGCCTAGACAGATTCTCTAGCACAGATACGCAGTATTTT.

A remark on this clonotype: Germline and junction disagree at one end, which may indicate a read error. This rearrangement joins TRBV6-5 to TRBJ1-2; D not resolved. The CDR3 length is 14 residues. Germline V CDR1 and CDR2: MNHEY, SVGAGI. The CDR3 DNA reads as TGTACCAGCAGTGCCGTGAGGGTCGATTATGGCTACACCTTC. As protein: CTSSAVRVDYGYTF.

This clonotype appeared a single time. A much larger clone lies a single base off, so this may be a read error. The CDR3, as DNA: TGCAGCGTAAGACCCAATCAGGGGTACGAGCAGTACTTC. Protein product: CSVRPNQGYEQYF. The chain is built from TRBV29-1 and TRBJ2-7, with D tentatively TRBD1 (6 bases). The germline V gene has CDR1 SQVTM and CDR2 ANQGSEA. The CDR3 is 13 amino acids. V was trimmed by 6 bases and J by 4 bases, leaving 16 bases between them.

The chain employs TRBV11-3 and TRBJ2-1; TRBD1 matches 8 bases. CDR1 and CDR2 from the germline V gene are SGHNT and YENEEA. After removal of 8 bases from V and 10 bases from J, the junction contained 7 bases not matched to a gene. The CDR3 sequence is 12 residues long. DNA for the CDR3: TGTGCCAGCGGTTTTGACAGGGGCGAGCAGTTCTTC. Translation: CASGFDRGEQFF.

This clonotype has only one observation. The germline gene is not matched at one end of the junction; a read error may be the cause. CDR3 nucleotide sequence: TGTGCCAACAGAGAGACAGGGGATACCGCGGAGCTGTTTTTT. Its protein is CANRETGDTAELFF. The rearrangement uses TRBV6-5 and TRBJ2-2; 8 nucleotides align to TRBD1. Germline V gives CDR1 MNHEY, CDR2 SVGAGI. There are 14 residues in the CDR3.

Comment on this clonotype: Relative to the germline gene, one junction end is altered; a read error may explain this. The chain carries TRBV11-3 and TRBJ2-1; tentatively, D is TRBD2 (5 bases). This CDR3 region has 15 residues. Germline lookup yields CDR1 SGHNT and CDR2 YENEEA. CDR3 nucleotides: TGTGCCAGCAGCTTGGAGGCGACCGTAAGCAATAAGCAGTTCTTC. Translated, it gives CASSLEATVSNKQFF.

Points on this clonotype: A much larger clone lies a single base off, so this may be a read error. CDR3 sequence: CASSGEGGEELFF. CDR3 in DNA: TGTGCCAGCAGCGGGGAAGGAGGAGAAGAACTGTTTTTT. This sequence joins TRBV6-5 and TRBJ1-4; D unclear. V was pared by 6 bases and J by 12 bases, with 17 bases between. The CDR3 covers 13 residues. The germline V gene has CDR1 MNHEY and CDR2 SVGAGI.

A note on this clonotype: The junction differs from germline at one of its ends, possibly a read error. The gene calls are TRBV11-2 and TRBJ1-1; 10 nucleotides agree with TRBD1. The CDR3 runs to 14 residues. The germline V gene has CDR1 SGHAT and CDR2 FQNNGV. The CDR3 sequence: CASSPRTGGIETFF. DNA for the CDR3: TGTGCCAGCAGCCCCCGGACAGGGGGAATTGAAACTTTCTTT.